What follows is one TCR beta chain and its context. No cognate antigen has been identified for it. Base qualities are not recorded, but no much larger clone differs from it by a single base. Library creation used 5' RACE. Sequenced using an Illumina HiSeq 2500. The second PCR ran for roughly 7 to 11 cycles and used a J-beta primer mix along with a sample-barcoded 5' primer. A unique molecular identifier was introduced onto each TCR beta cDNA molecule by a template-switch 5' adaptor carrying 12 random nucleotides. Each sample yielded at least 2.5 million CDR3-containing paired-end reads. First-strand cDNA was synthesized from all RNA with the Mint cDNA synthesis kit, primed by a TRBC-specific oligonucleotide. Following uracil-DNA glycosylase treatment, a first 18-cycle PCR with universal primers M1SS and BC2_uni_R was performed on all cDNA. Per the source publication's procedure: For normalization, 1 million high-quality reads, each with a distinct molecular identifier, were randomly selected from each sample. Reads with shared molecular identifiers were discarded instead of being binned into consensus sequences. CDR3 identification, clonotype clustering and error correction used MiTCR with a Q25 quality threshold and the strictest error-elimination algorithm. A nonparametric unseen species model using Euler transformation provided a lower-bound estimate of total TCR beta diversity. In TCRdb, the public reads were trimmed at Q25 with fastp and aligned with MiXCR, with productive beta chains retained. Each record represents a unique CDR3 protein, reported with the most common genes and DNA among its rows. Here the V and J calls rest on TCRdb's processing, not on the authors' analysis. The sample profile shows around 1.5 million distinct CDR3 sequences; 30% to 40% of them were found once. The ten largest account for about 11% of the sample.

This specimen belongs to a study of blood T cells in healthy people across ages (dated by TCRdb to the mid-2010s). Looking at the study overall: In model experiments, template switching captured about one uniquely barcoded TCR beta cDNA molecule for every two T cells. To track age-related changes in TCR beta repertoire diversity, the study relied on deep sequencing normalized with unique cDNA molecular identifiers. To avoid experimental bias, donors of different ages were spread randomly across the sequencing lanes. Four age groups were formed from the donors: young (average roughly 15 years), middle-aged (approximately 39), aged (62) and long-lived (82). For two donors (one aged 18 to 30 and one aged 80 or older), the study analyzed two additional independent replicas of 1 million unique cDNA reads from the same blood draw. Findings and caveats that apply to the study as a whole: The percentage of naive T cells measured by flow cytometry correlated strongly with observed TCR beta diversity. Observed TCR beta diversity per million T cells fell roughly linearly with age, and a significant reduction was already apparent by age roughly 41. Because the CMV infection status of the donors was unknown, age-related changes in expanded clonotypes may potentially have been confounded. Compared with the aged group, the long-lived group had more naive CD4+ T cells, fewer expanded clones and increased TCR diversity, suggesting age selection. Since profiling was done on bulk unsorted PBMCs, naive and antigen-experienced compartments could not be conclusively compared. Total diversity estimates from one million sequenced T cells were considered lower bounds and underestimates.

According to the germline V gene (reference sequence), CDR1 reads PRHDT and CDR2 reads FYEKMQ. V loses 5 bases at its end and J loses 7 bases; junction bases beyond the gene matches: 6. From its cysteine to its phenylalanine, the CDR3 spans 14 amino acids. Only the CDR3 DNA is retained, 42 bases long and in frame from the first base. The approximately 39 donors, aged 6 to 90 years, were systemically healthy Caucasian individuals from Russia. Approximately 9.3 milliliters of peripheral blood were drawn from each donor into EDTA-treated Vacutainer tubes. Ficoll-Paque density-gradient centrifugation was used to isolate PBMCs, with at least 7 million per sample. Trizol reagent was used to extract total RNA from PBMCs, with at least 5.5 micrograms per sample. Naive CD45RAhigh/CD27high T cell percentages were measured by flow cytometry on a PBMC aliquot from every donor.

The sequence came from a woman in her twenties or thirties in good health. The chain is encoded by TRBV13 joined to TRBJ2-2; 8 of the junction bases match TRBD1. The sequenced sample consisted of blood. The DNA reads as follows: TGTGCCAGCAGCATCAGGGGGCGCGACGGGGAGCTGTTTTTT. Its protein product is CASSIRGRDGELFF. The reference TRBV13 and TRBJ2-2 proteins fill in what lies around the CDR3, so the full variable domain reads AAGVIQSPRHLIKEKRETATLKCYPIPRHDTVYWYQQGPGQDPQFLISFYEKMQSDKGSIPDRFSAQQFSDYHSELNMSSLELGDSALYFCASSIRGRDGELFFGEGSRLTVL.